The rows below give T cell receptor beta chains drawn from one sample of a study of shared clonotypes between healthy human individuals. Repertoires were generated with immunoSEQ multiplex PCR, while TCRdb's copy carries only in-frame clones and drops some. Of about 96,000 clones in the sample, 40% to 55% are singletons; the top ten hold less than 15%. The sample consisted of PBMCs. These receptors all stem from a woman aged 40 to 49 in good health. Some clones in this sample may be carry-over from other donors' samples. Both conserved end residues are part of each CDR3. The D gene is left open where the match is weak. A clone size is listed for some rows: how often the clone was seen (once, few, many), or a class if it is expanded.

TRBV10-3	TRBD1	many	TRBJ1-5	TGTGCCATCAGTGAGTCGGCAGGGGGCCGGCCCCAGCATTTT	CAISESAGGRPQHF
TRBV9	TRBD2	-	TRBJ2-5	TGTGCCAGCAGCGTGAGCGGGAGTGACGAGACCCAGTACTTC	CASSVSGSDETQYF
TRBV7-3	TRBD1	-	TRBJ1-2	TGTGCCAGCAGCTTGTCCGGGACAGGCGATTATGGCTACACCTTC	CASSLSGTGDYGYTF
TRBV30	-	-	TRBJ2-7	TGTGCCTGTCGGATGCCCTACGAGCAGTACTTC	CACRMPYEQYF
TRBV6-1	TRBD1	-	TRBJ2-7	TGTGCCAGCAGTGATCGCGGGACAGGGTCCTACGAGCAGTACTTC	CASSDRGTGSYEQYF
TRBV4-1	TRBD1	many	TRBJ2-5	TGCGCCAGCAGCTCAAGCCCCTTGACAGGGAGTGGGGCCCAGTACTTC	CASSSSPLTGSGAQYF
TRBV30	-	-	TRBJ2-7	TGTGCCTGGAGCATACTGGACGAGCAGTACTTC	CAWSILDEQYF
TRBV27	-	-	TRBJ1-1	TGTGCCAGCAGCTCTTTCGTTCGGAGTCGCCGAGAAGTTGGAGCTTTCTTT	CASSSFVRSRREVGAFF
TRBV5-7	-	-	TRBJ2-7	TGTGCCAGCAGTTTCCTCCGCTACTCACCCTACGAGCAGTACTTC	CASSFLRYSPYEQYF
TRBV28	-	-	TRBJ2-1	TGTGCCAGCAGTCCACCAGGGGTCTCCTACAATGAGCAGTTCTTC	CASSPPGVSYNEQFF
TRBV29-1	TRBD2	-	TRBJ2-3	TGCAGCGGGACTAGCGGGGGAACTAGCACAGATACGCAGTATTTT	CSGTSGGTSTDTQYF
TRBV9	TRBD2	-	TRBJ2-2	TGTGCCAGCAGCGTAGGCTCTAGCGGGGTGGGGACCGGGGAGCTGTTTTTT	CASSVGSSGVGTGELFF
TRBV19	TRBD2	many	TRBJ2-5	TGTGCCAGTACCCCTAGCGGCTGGTACCAAGAGACCCAGTACTTC	CASTPSGWYQETQYF
TRBV28	TRBD2	-	TRBJ2-1	TGTGCCAGCAGTTTCCGACTAGCGGGAGATGAGCAGTTCTTC	CASSFRLAGDEQFF
TRBV25-1	-	few	TRBJ1-2	TGTGCCAGCAGTGAATCGTGGCATCCGTACCGCCACACCTTC	CASSESWHPYRHTF
TRBV28	-	few	TRBJ1-1	TGTGCCAGCAAAACACCCGACCGGAACACTGAAGCTTTCTTT	CASKTPDRNTEAFF
TRBV6-1	-	many	TRBJ1-5	TGTGCCAGCGGTGAAGGGTCGCCGCATTTT	CASGEGSPHF
TRBV7-6	-	few	TRBJ2-7	TGTGCCAGCAGCTTAGAAGCTTCGAGCGACGAGCAGTACTTC	CASSLEASSDEQYF
TRBV29-1	-	many	TRBJ2-1	TGCAGCGTGGAGGGTGGGGCAGGGGGATACAATGAGCAGTTCTTC	CSVEGGAGGYNEQFF
TRBV7-9	-	few	TRBJ2-1	TGTGCCATACAACGCTACAATGAGCAGTTCTTC	CAIQRYNEQFF
TRBV7-2	TRBD1	-	TRBJ1-1	TGTGCCAGCAGCTTAGTGACAGGGAACACTGAAGCCTTCTTT	CASSLVTGNTEAFF
TRBV2	-	few	TRBJ2-2	TGTGCCAGCACCCGATCGCCTAGCGAAAACACCGGGGAGCTGTTTTTT	CASTRSPSENTGELFF
TRBV7-2	TRBD2	-	TRBJ2-7	TGTGCCAGCAGCTTGCCCTTGGGAGGACTAGCGGGTTACGAGCAGTACTTC	CASSLPLGGLAGYEQYF
TRBV5-5	-	-	TRBJ2-3	TGTGCCAGCAGCTTGGTGGTGACTGAGGATACGCAGTATTTT	CASSLVVTEDTQYF
TRBV2	TRBD2	few	TRBJ2-7	TGTGCCAGCACCCTGACTCCAGCGGGAGGCCAAGAGCAGTACTTC	CASTLTPAGGQEQYF
TRBV18	-	few	TRBJ2-2	TGTGCCAGCTCACCACCAATTGGAGGAACCGGGGAGCTGTTTTTT	CASSPPIGGTGELFF
TRBV7-8	-	once	TRBJ1-1	TGTGCCAGCAGCCGAGCGCGAAATACTGAAGCTTTCTTT	CASSRARNTEAFF
TRBV9	-	-	TRBJ2-3	TGTGCCAGCAGCGTAGGGGTGAACACAGATACGCAGTATTTT	CASSVGVNTDTQYF
TRBV18	-	few	TRBJ1-2	TGTGCCAGCTCACTAACAATTAACTATGGCTACACCTTC	CASSLTINYGYTF
TRBV29-1	-	once	TRBJ2-1	TGCAGCGCTTCCCCCGCCGGGGGAGTGGACAATGAGCAGTTCTTC	CSASPAGGVDNEQFF
TRBV7-3	-	-	TRBJ1-2	TGTGCCAGCAGCCGCCGTGGGTTGGATGCTAACTATGGCTACACCTTC	CASSRRGLDANYGYTF
TRBV5-1	-	-	TRBJ2-5	TGCGCCAGCAGCTTGGCCCTGGACTTACCTGGGGACCAGTACTTC	CASSLALDLPGDQYF
TRBV29-1	TRBD1	-	TRBJ2-7	TGCAGCGCCCTGGACAGGGGGGTTACGGACGAGCAGTACTTC	CSALDRGVTDEQYF
TRBV28	-	few	TRBJ2-1	TGTGCCAGCAGTTTACGCGGGATCTACAATGAGCAGTTCTTC	CASSLRGIYNEQFF
TRBV18	-	once	TRBJ2-3	TGTGCCAGCTCACCAGGCGGATCGACAGATACGCAGTATTTT	CASSPGGSTDTQYF
TRBV2	-	many	TRBJ2-6	TGTGCCAGCAGTGACAGGGCTGGGGCCAACGTCCTGACTTTC	CASSDRAGANVLTF
TRBV6-5	-	many	TRBJ2-7	TGTGCCAGCGCCAGGGGTCCCTCCTACGAGCAGTACTTC	CASARGPSYEQYF
TRBV23-1	TRBD1	many	TRBJ2-7	TGCGCCAGCAGTCACCCAGGGGGTGGGTACGAGCAGTACTTC	CASSHPGGGYEQYF
TRBV27	-	-	TRBJ2-1	TGTGCCAGCACTTTACGGGGCTCTCGCCTGGATGAGCAGTTCTTC	CASTLRGSRLDEQFF
TRBV7-2	-	-	TRBJ2-6	TGTGCCAGCAGCAAACCTGGCTCTGGGGCCAACGTCCTGACTTTC	CASSKPGSGANVLTF
TRBV27	-	many	TRBJ1-2	TGTGCCAGCAGTTTGGAGGGCGACTATGGCTACACCTTC	CASSLEGDYGYTF
TRBV25-1	-	-	TRBJ2-1	TGTGCCAGCAGCCGAGCAGGGGCTGATGAGCAGTTCTTC	CASSRAGADEQFF
TRBV7-2	TRBD1	many	TRBJ1-2	TGTGCCAGCAGCTATGGGACAGGGGGCCGGGGCTACACCTTC	CASSYGTGGRGYTF
TRBV7-6	-	many	TRBJ2-5	TGTGCCAGCAGCCGCCCAGGGGAGACCCAGTACTTC	CASSRPGETQYF
TRBV7-2	TRBD2	-	TRBJ2-3	TGTGCCAGCAGCTCCCAGCGGGGAGGGGCAGATACGCAGTATTTT	CASSSQRGGADTQYF
TRBV28	-	-	TRBJ2-5	TGTGCCAGCAGTTACGAGGGAGACCAAGAGACCCAGTACTTC	CASSYEGDQETQYF
TRBV6-5	-	many	TRBJ1-2	TGTGCCAGCTCCTATGGAGGGGGAAGAGGCTACACCTTC	CASSYGGGRGYTF
TRBV5-1	-	-	TRBJ2-5	TGCGCCAGCAGCTCACCCGCGGGTATCCAAGAGACCCAGTACTTC	CASSSPAGIQETQYF
TRBV4-2	TRBD2	once	TRBJ2-2	TGTGCCAGCAGCCAAGGTGGACTAGCGGGAGGGCCGGACACCGGGGAGCTGTTTTTT	CASSQGGLAGGPDTGELFF
TRBV6-6	-	many	TRBJ2-6	TGTGCCACCGGGAGCTCTGGGGCCAACGTCCTGACTTTC	CATGSSGANVLTF
TRBV28	TRBD1	-	TRBJ1-5	TGTGCCAGCAGTTACGACCGGACAGGTTTCAATCAGCCCCAGCATTTT	CASSYDRTGFNQPQHF
TRBV29-1	TRBD2	many	TRBJ2-3	TGCAGCGTTGAAATCCTCGGCGGGGGGGGCACAGATACGCAGTATTTT	CSVEILGGGGTDTQYF
TRBV10-3	-	few	TRBJ1-1	TGTGCCATCAGTGAGTGGGCAGTGAACACTGAAGCTTTCTTT	CAISEWAVNTEAFF